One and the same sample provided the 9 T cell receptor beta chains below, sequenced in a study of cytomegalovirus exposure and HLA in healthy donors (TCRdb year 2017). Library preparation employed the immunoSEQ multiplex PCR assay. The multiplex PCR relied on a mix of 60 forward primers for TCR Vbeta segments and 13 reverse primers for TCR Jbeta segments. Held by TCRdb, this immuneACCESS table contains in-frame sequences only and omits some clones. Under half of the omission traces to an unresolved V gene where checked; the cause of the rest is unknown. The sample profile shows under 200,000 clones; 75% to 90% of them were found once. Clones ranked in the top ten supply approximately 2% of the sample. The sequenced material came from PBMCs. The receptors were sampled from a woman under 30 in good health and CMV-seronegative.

CDR3 DNA sequence: TGTGCCAGTGCTCGGGACAGGGCTAGCTATGGCTACACCTTC. This encodes CASARDRASYGYTF. The chain recombines TRBV7-9 with TRBJ1-2, with 9 bases that match TRBD1. The junction had 9 bases not matched to a gene; V was cut back by 9 bases and J by 4 bases. The germline V gene encodes CDR1 SEHNR and CDR2 FQNEAQ (reference sequence). The CDR3 has 14 amino acids. Drawing the rest from reference TRBV7-9 and TRBJ1-2, the complete variable domain is DTGVSQNPRHKITKRGQNVTFRCDPISEHNRLYWYRQTLGQGPEFLTYFQNEAQLEKSRLLSDRFSAERPKGSFSTLEIQRTEQGDSAMYLCASARDRASYGYTFGSGTRLTVV.

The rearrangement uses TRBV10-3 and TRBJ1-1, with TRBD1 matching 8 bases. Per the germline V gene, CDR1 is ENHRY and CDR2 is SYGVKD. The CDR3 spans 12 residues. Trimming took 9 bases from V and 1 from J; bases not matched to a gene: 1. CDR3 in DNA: TGTGCCATAGGGACAGGGAACACTGAAGCTTTCTTT. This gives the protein CAIGTGNTEAFF.

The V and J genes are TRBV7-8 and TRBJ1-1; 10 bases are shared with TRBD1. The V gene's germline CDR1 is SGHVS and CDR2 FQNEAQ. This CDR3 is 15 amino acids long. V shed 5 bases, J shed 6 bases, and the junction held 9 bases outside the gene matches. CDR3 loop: CASSLQTGGAAEAFF. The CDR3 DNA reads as TGTGCCAGCAGCCTTCAGACAGGGGGCGCGGCTGAAGCTTTCTTT.

In DNA, the CDR3 is TGTGCCATCAGTGAGCCCGCAGGGAAGCAGTACTTC. The encoded protein is CAISEPAGKQYF. The rearrangement joins TRBV10-3 to TRBJ2-7; D may be TRBD1 (5 bases). Germline CDR1 ENHRY, CDR2 SYGVKD. This CDR3 spans 12 amino acids. V lost 2 bases to trimming and J lost 8 bases, with 10 bases between them.

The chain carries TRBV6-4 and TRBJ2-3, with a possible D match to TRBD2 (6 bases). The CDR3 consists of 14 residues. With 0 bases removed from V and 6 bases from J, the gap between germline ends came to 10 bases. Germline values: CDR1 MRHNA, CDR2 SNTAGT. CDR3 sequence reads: CASSDSAEGDTQYF. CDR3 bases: TGTGCCAGCAGTGACTCCGCGGAGGGGGATACGCAGTATTTT.

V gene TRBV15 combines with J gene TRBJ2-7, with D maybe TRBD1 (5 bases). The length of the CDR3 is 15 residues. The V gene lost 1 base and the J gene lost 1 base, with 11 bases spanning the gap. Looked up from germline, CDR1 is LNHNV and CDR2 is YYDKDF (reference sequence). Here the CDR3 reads CATSRGKQASYEQYF. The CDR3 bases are TGTGCCACCAGCAGAGGGAAACAGGCATCCTACGAGCAGTACTTC.

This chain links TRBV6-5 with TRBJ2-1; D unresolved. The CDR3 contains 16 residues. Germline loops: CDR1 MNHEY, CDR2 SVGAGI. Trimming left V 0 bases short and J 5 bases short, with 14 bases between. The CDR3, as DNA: TGTGCCAGCAGTTACTCGGCCAGCGTCTTTAACAATGAGCAGTTCTTC. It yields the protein CASSYSASVFNNEQFF.

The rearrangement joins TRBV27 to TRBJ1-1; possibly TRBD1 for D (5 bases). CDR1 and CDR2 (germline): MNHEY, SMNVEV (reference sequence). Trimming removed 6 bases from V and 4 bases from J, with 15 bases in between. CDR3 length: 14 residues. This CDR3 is CASRSGARITEAFF. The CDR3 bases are TGTGCCAGCAGGAGTGGGGCCCGCATCACTGAAGCTTTCTTT.

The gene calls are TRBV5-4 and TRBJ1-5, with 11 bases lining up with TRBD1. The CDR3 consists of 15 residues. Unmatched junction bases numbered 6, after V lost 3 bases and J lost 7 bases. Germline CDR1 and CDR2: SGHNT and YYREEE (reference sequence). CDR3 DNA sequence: TGTGCCAGCAGCTCAGGTGGGACAGGGGGACAGCCCCAGCATTTT. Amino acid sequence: CASSSGGTGGQPQHF. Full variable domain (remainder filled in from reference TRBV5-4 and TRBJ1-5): ETGVTQSPTHLIKTRGQQVTLRCSSQSGHNTVSWYQQALGQGPQFIFQYYREEENGRGNFPPRFSGLQFPNYSSELNVNALELDDSALYLCASSSGGTGGQPQHFGDGTRLSIL.